This TCR beta chain was sequenced in a study of blood T cell repertoires in COVID-19 (TCRdb year 2020). Context from the whole study: Samples covering the acute and convalescent phases of COVID-19 were provided by collaborators in the United States, Italy and Spain. The prospective study material was composed of cDNA or gDNA derived from T cells, B-cell-depleted T cells, or PBMCs. The dataset comprised deeply sampled blood TCRbeta repertoires from subjects exposed to, actively infected with, or recovered from COVID-19. The repertoires were released in a freely available public database intended as a resource for research on the immune response to SARS-CoV-2. The samples were drawn from two sources: the first 160 participants of the ongoing ImmuneRACE study, and 950 to 1,500 subjects contributed by 6 global collaborators. Sample metadata almost always included a de-identified subject ID, COVID-19 status, age in years and sex. Where available, HLA class I and class II types were obtained from metadata supplied by the sample provider rather than from assay-based typing. Overall study results and their limits: How much clinical and demographic metadata was included differed by source and by participant, and the metadata was provided uncurated.

TCRbeta CDR3 regions were amplified from genomic DNA using the immunoSEQ Assay, a bias-controlled multiplex PCR. In the original analysis: The number of nucleated cells in each sample was estimated by amplification of reference gene primers within the assay. Sequence reads were collapsed and filtered to measure the absolute abundance of every unique TCRbeta CDR3 rearrangement. For each sample, productive Simpson clonality was calculated as the square root of Simpson's diversity index over productive rearrangements. As stored in TCRdb, this immuneACCESS dataset retains in-frame rearrangements with V and J assigned. A fraction of the clones does not appear; measured against another copy, unresolved V genes explain less than half of the discrepancy, and the remainder lacks a known reason. V and J calls and clone size are those listed in that table; D and trimming were worked out from the DNA. The sample table shows about 82,000 clones, and just under 85% are seen once. 15% to 20% of the sample belongs to the ten largest clones.

As concerns this clone: Its antigen is unknown. No clone much larger than this one lies a single base away; base qualities are absent.

CDR1 LGHDT and CDR2 YNNKEL are derived from the germline V gene (reference sequence). Including the terminal cysteine and phenylalanine, the CDR3 comprises 11 residues. Just CDR3 DNA is preserved here, 33 bases in frame from base 1. V gives up 5 bases and J gives up 7 bases, and the segment between their germline ends measures 6 bases. Whole blood was collected in K2EDTA tubes by collaborating institutions according to the institutions' own protocols. For TCRbeta analysis, collaborator samples were shipped as frozen whole blood, as isolated PBMCs, or as DNA extracted from either sample type. The V and J segments used are TRBV3-1 (or the pseudogene TRBV3-2) and TRBJ2-1; the best D guess is TRBD2, with 6 bases matching. The source of this sequence is a man aged 80 or over with active or convalescent COVID-19. The specimen sequenced was peripheral blood. The sequenced DNA: TGTGCCAGCAGCGCGGGGAATGAGCAGTTCTTC. Its coded protein is CASSAGNEQFF.